This T cell receptor beta chain was found in a study of control samples from healthy donors and cancer patients. Trimming left V 0 bases short and J 4 bases short, with 5 bases between. Per the germline V gene, CDR1 is SGHRS and CDR2 is YFSETQ. This CDR3 region has 13 residues. Assay used: immunoSEQ multiplex PCR; TCRdb lists only in-frame clones, some missing. This sample yields more than 75,000 clones, of which 85% to 90% are seen a single time; roughly 2% belongs to the top ten. This chain uses TRBV5-1 with TRBJ2-1, with D uncertain. This TCR was recovered from a woman in her sixties or seventies with head and neck cancer. Sequencing was done on a sample of PBMCs. Here the CDR3 DNA reads TGCGCCAGCAGCTTGGTCAGTTACAATGAGCAGTTCTTC. This translates into CASSLVSYNEQFF.